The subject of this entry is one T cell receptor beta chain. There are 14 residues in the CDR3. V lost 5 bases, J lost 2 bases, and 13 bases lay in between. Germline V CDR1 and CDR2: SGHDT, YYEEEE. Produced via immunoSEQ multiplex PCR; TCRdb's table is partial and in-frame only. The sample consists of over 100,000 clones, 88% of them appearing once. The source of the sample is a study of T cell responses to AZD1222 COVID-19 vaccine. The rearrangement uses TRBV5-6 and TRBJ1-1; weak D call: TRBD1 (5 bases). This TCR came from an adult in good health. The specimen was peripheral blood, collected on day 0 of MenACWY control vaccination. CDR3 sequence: CASRGRGYNTEAFF. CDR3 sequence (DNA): TGTGCCAGCAGGGGCCGGGGCTACAACACTGAAGCTTTCTTT.